The 2 T cell receptor beta chains below were found in one sample sequenced in a study of blood T cell repertoires in COVID-19. This table comes from immunoSEQ multiplex PCR, and its TCRdb copy is limited to in-frame clones, with some not included. The sample holds 210,000 or so clones, 90% to 95% seen once. The sequenced sample consisted of peripheral blood. All receptors come from a man aged 25 to 40 with acute or convalescent COVID-19.

The chain has TRBV3-1 (or the pseudogene TRBV3-2) and TRBJ2-7; 10 bases match TRBD1. The trim removed 1 base at V and 6 bases at J, leaving 9 bases unmatched. This CDR3 is 16 amino acids long. Germline CDR1 LGHDT, CDR2 YNNKEL (reference sequence). The DNA of the CDR3 is TGTGCCAGCAGCCAAGGCCGTGGGACAGGGGCTGTCGAGCAGTACTTC. Translating it yields CASSQGRGTGAVEQYF.

This chain connects TRBV3-1 (or the pseudogene TRBV3-2) to TRBJ2-5; TRBD2 agrees at 8 bases. J gave up 6 bases and V 1 base, and 13 bases lay outside the gene matches. Per the germline V gene, CDR1 is LGHDT and CDR2 is YNNKEL (reference sequence). The CDR3 has 17 amino acids. The CDR3 bases are TGTGCCAGCAGCCAAGTCAGAATCGGGGGGGCGGGTAAGACCCAGTACTTC. It translates to CASSQVRIGGAGKTQYF.